The 13 T cell receptor beta chains presented below share a single source sample, sequenced in a study of graft-versus-host responses after intestinal transplantation (dated by TCRdb to the early 2020s). According to the study, the label for this sample's time point signals: cells obtained before transplantation from donor or recipient. These TCRs are of unknown antigen specificity. The library was produced with the immunoSEQ multiplex PCR assay. TCRdb limited this immuneACCESS table to in-frame rearrangements with V and J called. A share of clones is missing; checked studies link under half to unresolved V genes, and the rest is unexplained. For this sample there are 25,000 to 30,000 clones; 82% appear just once. Of the sample, roughly 0.7% falls within the top ten clones. Source: unstimulated CD4+ T cells sorted from spleen or lymph node cells, taken before intestinal transplant. These receptors originate from a human donor who received an intestinal transplant.

The J gene is TRBJ2-1, the V gene TRBV7-2, with TRBD2 identical over 13 bases. Unmatched junction bases numbered 0, after V lost 1 base and J lost 6 bases. The CDR3 extends over 15 amino acids. Germline V CDR1 and CDR2: SGHTA, FQGNSA. CDR3 loop: CASSLGLAGGNEQFF. The CDR3 DNA reads as TGTGCCAGCAGCTTAGGACTAGCGGGGGGCAATGAGCAGTTCTTC.

V gene TRBV6-5 combines with J gene TRBJ1-1, with D possibly TRBD1 on 5 matching bases. The CDR3 loop spans 14 amino acids. The V and J ends lost 7 bases and 3 bases respectively, with 15 bases between them. Germline-derived CDR1 and CDR2 are MNHEY and SVGAGI. The CDR3: CASTLLGGDTEAFF. CDR3 nucleotide sequence: TGTGCCAGCACCTTACTCGGGGGGGACACTGAAGCTTTCTTT.

CDR3 sequence reads: CASSPAAAYGDTQYF. CDR3 sequence (DNA): TGTGCCAGCTCACCAGCGGCTGCTTATGGAGATACGCAGTATTTT. The V and J genes are TRBV18 and TRBJ2-3; D remains unclear. Germline assignment: CDR1 KGHSH and CDR2 LQKENI. The V end lost 2 bases, the J end lost 5 bases, and 14 bases lay between the germline ends. The CDR3 length is 15 residues.

Only a few counts were recorded for this clone. The chain links TRBV6-5 to TRBJ2-7, with 9 bases that match TRBD1. V shed 5 bases and J 1 base; nucleotides not matched to a gene: 3. The CDR3 is 14 residues long. CDR1 is MNHEY, CDR2 SVGAGI, per germline. The CDR3 DNA reads TGTGCCAGCAGTCGGACAGGGGTTTCCTACGAGCAGTACTTC. As protein: CASSRTGVSYEQYF.

This sequence joins TRBV11-3 and TRBJ2-1; 7 bases are shared with TRBD1. CDR1 SGHNT and CDR2 YENEEA come from the germline V gene. The CDR3 runs to 12 residues. V lost 5 bases, J lost 9 bases, and 4 bases stayed unmatched. DNA for the CDR3: TGTGCCAGCAGCATGACAGGGTTTGAGCAGTTCTTC. Residues: CASSMTGFEQFF.

The chain is built from TRBV6-5 and TRBJ1-5; 9 bases map to TRBD1. Germline V gene sequence: CDR1 MNHEY, CDR2 SVGAGI. This CDR3 comprises 14 residues. Trimming at V came to 4 bases and at J to 6 bases, leaving 4 bases not matched to a gene. In nucleotides, the CDR3 is TGTGCCAGCAGTTTTACAGGGGGCCCTCAGCCCCAGCATTTT. Translating it yields CASSFTGGPQPQHF.

The V and J genes are TRBV19 and TRBJ2-1, with D uncertain. In germline, CDR1 is LNHDA, CDR2 SQIVND (reference sequence). The CDR3 totals 13 residues. V was pared by 7 bases and J by 4 bases, with 11 bases between. The CDR3, as DNA: TGTGCCAGTACAGGTGTGACTTACAATGAGCAGTTCTTC. It encodes CASTGVTYNEQFF. Together with reference TRBV19 and TRBJ2-1, the CDR3 gives the full variable domain: DGGITQSPKYLFRKEGQNVTLSCEQNLNHDAMYWYRQDPGQGLRLIYYSQIVNDFQKGDIAEGYSVSREKKESFPLTVTSAQKNPTAFYLCASTGVTYNEQFFGPGTRLTVL.

V gene TRBV19 combines with J gene TRBJ1-2; D remains unclear. The CDR3 extends over 13 amino acids. Germline V gene sequence: CDR1 LNHDA, CDR2 SQIVND (reference sequence). The V end lost 3 bases, the J end lost 10 bases, and 15 bases lay between the germline ends. CDR3 sequence (DNA): TGTGCCAGTAGTATGGGGAGGGCGCTAGCCTACACCTTC. Protein product: CASSMGRALAYTF.

As to this clone: An end of the junction does not agree with germline; a read error may underlie this. Other DNA variants within this sample encode the same CDR3. The chain uses TRBV5-4 and TRBJ1-3, with D unresolved. Germline CDR1 reads SGHNT; CDR2 reads YYREEE (reference sequence). The CDR3 runs 13 residues. CDR3 sequence: CASSKDVGNTIYF. In nucleotides, the CDR3 is TGTGCTAGCAGCAAAGACGTTGGAAACACCATATATTTT.

This sequence joins TRBV5-1 and TRBJ2-3; a weak D match, TRBD2 (5 bases). V was trimmed by 8 bases and J by 6 bases, leaving 7 bases between them. The CDR3 consists of 10 residues. Germline CDR1 and CDR2: SGHRS and YFSETQ. The CDR3 coding sequence is TGCGCCAGTCGAGGGGATACGCAGTATTTT. Translating it yields CASRGDTQYF.

The chain uses TRBV20-1 and TRBJ1-1, with D tentatively TRBD1 (6 bases). Germline CDR1 reads DFQATT; CDR2 reads SNEGSKA (reference sequence). With 6 bases removed from V and 1 base from J, the gap between germline ends came to 6 bases. The CDR3 spans 11 residues. Here the CDR3 reads CSATGNTEAFF. The DNA for the CDR3 is TGCAGTGCGACAGGGAACACTGAAGCTTTCTTT.

This rearrangement joins TRBV5-6 to TRBJ2-5; no firm D call. Between the trimmed V and J ends, which lost 2 bases and 5 bases, there was a span of 13 bases. Germline assignment: CDR1 SGHDT and CDR2 YYEEEE. The CDR3 totals 14 residues. For the CDR3, the DNA is TGTGCCAGCAGCTTTGGGGATGGGTTGGAGACCCAGTACTTC. Translation: CASSFGDGLETQYF.

This chain links TRBV6-5 with TRBJ2-7; 7 nucleotides align to TRBD2. Germline CDR1 reads MNHEY; CDR2 reads SVGAGI. The CDR3 has 14 residues. V lost 6 bases to trimming and J lost 2 bases; unmatched junction nucleotides: 7. CDR3 sequence: CASRRASGAYEQYF. CDR3 nucleotides: TGTGCCAGCAGGCGGGCTAGCGGTGCCTACGAGCAGTACTTC.